A single sample is the source of the 6 T cell receptor beta chains below, sequenced in a study of blood T cell repertoires in COVID-19 (dated by TCRdb to 2018 to 2020). The library was built by means of the immunoSEQ multiplex PCR assay. The source is immuneACCESS, and TCRdb retained only in-frame sequences with V and J called. Part of the clones is not carried over; for the studies checked, unresolved V genes explain less than half of this, and the remainder is unexplained. In this sample the table shows around 340,000 clones, roughly 86% of which occur a single time. 0.95% to 1.1% of the sample is in the top ten clones. Sample: PBMCs or T cells enriched from blood (not recorded which). The origin of the receptors is a woman in her thirties who had been exposed to COVID-19.

The chain joins TRBV19 to TRBJ1-2, with D perhaps matching TRBD1 (6 bases). The CDR3 spans 13 residues. V lost 6 bases and J 3 bases, leaving 11 bases between the germline ends. CDR1 LNHDA and CDR2 SQIVND come from the germline V gene (reference sequence). The CDR3 sequence: CASSRTGHYGYTF. In DNA, the CDR3 is TGTGCCAGTAGCCGCACAGGGCACTATGGCTACACCTTC.

A note on this clone: At one end the junction does not follow the germline gene, possibly because of a read error. The chain joins TRBV6-5 to TRBJ2-7; 11 bases align to TRBD2. This CDR3 region has 15 residues. CDR1 and CDR2 (germline): MNHEY, SVGAGI. The CDR3 reads CASSDSSGRLYEQYF. CDR3 DNA sequence: TGTGCCAGCAGTGACTCTAGCGGGAGGCTGTACGAGCAGTACTTC.

This CDR3 reads CASMRVAGGPDTQYF. In DNA, the CDR3 is TGCGCCAGCATGAGGGTAGCGGGAGGTCCAGATACGCAGTATTTT. The V gene is TRBV10-2, the J gene TRBJ2-3, with 10 bases lining up with TRBD2. Germline trimming cut 7 bases from V and 4 bases from J; bases unmatched to any gene: 8. Germline-derived CDR1 and CDR2 are WSHSY and SAAADI. The CDR3 contains 15 residues.

The V call is TRBV2, the J call TRBJ2-1; 10 bases match TRBD1. V gave up 7 bases and J gave up 4 bases; unmatched junction bases: 7. Germline V gene sequence: CDR1 SNHLY, CDR2 FYNNEI. The CDR3 runs to 15 residues. The CDR3 spells CASTRRTGGYNEQFF. The CDR3 bases are TGTGCCAGCACGCGCCGGACAGGGGGATACAATGAGCAGTTCTTC.

This chain links TRBV10-1 with TRBJ2-1; 10 positions match TRBD2. Losses at the gene ends were 5 bases for V and 14 bases for J; bases not matched to a gene: 12. In germline, CDR1 is WNHNN, CDR2 SYGVQD (reference sequence). The CDR3 spans 14 residues. The CDR3 DNA sequence: TGCGCCAGCAGTCAAAGCGGGAGGGCGTCGGAAAAGTTCTTC. Translated, it gives CASSQSGRASEKFF.

The J gene is TRBJ2-3, the V gene TRBV9, with 7 bases fitting TRBD2. The germline CDR1 and CDR2 sequences are SGDLS and YYNGEE. CDR3 length equals 15 residues. Trimming removed 3 bases from V and 0 bases from J; junction bases left unmatched: 4. CDR3 region: CASSAGLTSTDTQYF. CDR3 nucleotides: TGTGCCAGCAGCGCGGGACTAACCAGCACAGATACGCAGTATTTT.